The sequence of this TCR beta chain was determined in a study of T cell responses to AZD1222 COVID-19 vaccine. Study-wide findings and caveats: Increased Spike-specific TCR breadth and depth were observed after two AZD1222 doses.

Pooled samples include second doses given at about 4 or 12 weeks. This clone occurred a few times. Its antigen is not identified. Assay used: immunoSEQ multiplex PCR; TCRdb lists only in-frame clones, some missing. This table holds 90,000 to 120,000 clones, approximately 90% found once. The CDR3 sequence is 17 residues long. Trimming cost V 2 bases and J 0 bases, with 16 bases left between them. Germline V gene sequence: CDR1 LGHDT, CDR2 YNNKEL (reference sequence). The chain is built from TRBV3-1 (or the pseudogene TRBV3-2) and TRBJ1-2; D not resolved. The origin of this receptor is an adult who received the AZD1222 COVID-19 vaccine. The specimen was peripheral blood, collected 28 days after the second AZD1222 dose. CDR3 residues: CASSQLGSRRSNYGYTF. The DNA for the CDR3 is TGTGCCAGCAGCCAATTGGGTTCCCGGAGGTCTAACTATGGCTACACCTTC.